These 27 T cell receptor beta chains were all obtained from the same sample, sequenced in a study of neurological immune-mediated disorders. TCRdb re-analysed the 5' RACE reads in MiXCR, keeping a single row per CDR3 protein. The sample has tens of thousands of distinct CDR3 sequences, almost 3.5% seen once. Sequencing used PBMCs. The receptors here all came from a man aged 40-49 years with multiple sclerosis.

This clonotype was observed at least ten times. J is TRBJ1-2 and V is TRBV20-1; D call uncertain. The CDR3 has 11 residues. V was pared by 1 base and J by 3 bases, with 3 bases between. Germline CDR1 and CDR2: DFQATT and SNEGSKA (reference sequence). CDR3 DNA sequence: TGCAGTGCTAGAGCCTACTATGGCTACACCTTC. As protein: CSARAYYGYTF.

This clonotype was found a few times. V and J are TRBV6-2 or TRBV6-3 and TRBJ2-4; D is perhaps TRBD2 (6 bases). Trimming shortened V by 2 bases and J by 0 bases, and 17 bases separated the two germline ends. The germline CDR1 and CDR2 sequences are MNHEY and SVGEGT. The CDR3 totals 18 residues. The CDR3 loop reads CASSYAPLAALAKNIQYF. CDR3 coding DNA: TGTGCCAGCAGTTACGCCCCCTTAGCGGCCTTAGCCAAAAACATTCAGTACTTC.

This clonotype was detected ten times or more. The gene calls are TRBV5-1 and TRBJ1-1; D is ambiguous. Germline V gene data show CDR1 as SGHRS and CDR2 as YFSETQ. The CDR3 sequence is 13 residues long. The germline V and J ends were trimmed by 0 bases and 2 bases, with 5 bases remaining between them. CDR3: CASSLVSNTEAFF. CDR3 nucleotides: TGCGCCAGCAGCTTGGTCAGTAACACTGAAGCTTTCTTT. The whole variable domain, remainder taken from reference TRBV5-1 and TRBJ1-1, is KAGVTQTPRYLIKTRGQQVTLSCSPISGHRSVSWYQQTPGQGLQFLFEYFSETQRNKGNFPGRFSGRQFSNSRSEMNVSTLELGDSALYLCASSLVSNTEAFFGQGTRLTVV.

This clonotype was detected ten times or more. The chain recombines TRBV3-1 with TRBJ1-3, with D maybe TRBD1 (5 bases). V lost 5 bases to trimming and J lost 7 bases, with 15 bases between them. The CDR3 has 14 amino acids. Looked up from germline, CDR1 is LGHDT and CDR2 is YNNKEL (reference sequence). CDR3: CASSIRGTLNTIYF. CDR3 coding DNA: TGTGCCAGCAGCATAAGAGGGACCTTGAACACCATATATTTT. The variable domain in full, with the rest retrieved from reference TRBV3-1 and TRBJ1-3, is DTAVSQTPKYLVTQMGNDKSIKCEQNLGHDTMYWYKQDSKKFLKIMFSYNNKELIINETVPNRFSPKSPDKAHLNLHINSLELGDSAVYFCASSIRGTLNTIYFGEGSWLTVV.

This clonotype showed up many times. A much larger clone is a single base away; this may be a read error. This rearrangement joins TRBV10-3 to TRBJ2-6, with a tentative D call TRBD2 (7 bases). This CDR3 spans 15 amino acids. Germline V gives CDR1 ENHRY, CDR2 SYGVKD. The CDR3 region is CAIAWGGSGAKVLTF. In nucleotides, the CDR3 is TGTGCCATCGCGTGGGGGGGCTCTGGGGCCAAAGTCCTGACTTTC.

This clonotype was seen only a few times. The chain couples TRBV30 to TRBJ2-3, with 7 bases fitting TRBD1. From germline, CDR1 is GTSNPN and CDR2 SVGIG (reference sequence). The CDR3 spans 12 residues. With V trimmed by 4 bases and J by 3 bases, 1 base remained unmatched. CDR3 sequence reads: CAWNRGTDTQYF. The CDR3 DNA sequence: TGTGCCTGGAACAGGGGAACAGATACGCAGTATTTT.

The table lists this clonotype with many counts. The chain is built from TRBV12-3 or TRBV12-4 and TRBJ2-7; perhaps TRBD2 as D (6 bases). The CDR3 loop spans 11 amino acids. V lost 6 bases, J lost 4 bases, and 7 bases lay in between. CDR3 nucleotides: TGTGCCAGCAGCCGGGGGTACGAGCAGTACTTC. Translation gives CASSRGYEQYF.

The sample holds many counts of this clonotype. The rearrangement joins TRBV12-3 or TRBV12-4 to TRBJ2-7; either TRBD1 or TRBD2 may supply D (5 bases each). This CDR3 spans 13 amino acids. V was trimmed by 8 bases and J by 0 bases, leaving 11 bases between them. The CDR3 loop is CASGQGTSYEQYF. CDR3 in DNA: TGTGCCAGCGGCCAAGGGACCTCCTACGAGCAGTACTTC.

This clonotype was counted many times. The CDR3 region is CAISPSGASTDTQYF. CDR3 sequence (DNA): TGTGCCATCAGCCCTAGCGGGGCTAGCACAGATACGCAGTATTTT. The chain carries TRBV10-3 and TRBJ2-3, with 9 bases that match TRBD2. This CDR3 has 15 amino acids. With V trimmed by 6 bases and J by 0 bases, 4 bases remained unmatched. Looked up from germline, CDR1 is ENHRY and CDR2 is SYGVKD.

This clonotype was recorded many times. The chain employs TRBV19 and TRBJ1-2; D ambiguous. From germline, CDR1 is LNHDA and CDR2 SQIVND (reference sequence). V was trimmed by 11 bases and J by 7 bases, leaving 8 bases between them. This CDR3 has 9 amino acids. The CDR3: CAGKGGYTF. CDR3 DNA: TGTGCCGGCAAAGGTGGCTACACCTTC.

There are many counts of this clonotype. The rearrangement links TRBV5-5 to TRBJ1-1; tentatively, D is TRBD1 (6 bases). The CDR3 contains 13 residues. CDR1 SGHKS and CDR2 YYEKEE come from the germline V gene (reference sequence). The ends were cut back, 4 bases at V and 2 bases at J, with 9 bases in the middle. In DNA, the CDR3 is TGTGCCAGCAGCCGGGGGCGAAACACTGAAGCTTTCTTT. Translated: CASSRGRNTEAFF.

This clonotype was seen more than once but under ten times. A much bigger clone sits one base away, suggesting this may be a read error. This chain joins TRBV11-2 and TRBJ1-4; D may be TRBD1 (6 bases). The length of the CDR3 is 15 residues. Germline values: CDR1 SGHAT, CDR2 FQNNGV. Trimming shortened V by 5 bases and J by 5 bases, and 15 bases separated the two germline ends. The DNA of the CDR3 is TGTGCCAGCAGCCACCGGACAGACAGCAATGAAAAACTGTTTTTT. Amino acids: CASSHRTDSNEKLFF.

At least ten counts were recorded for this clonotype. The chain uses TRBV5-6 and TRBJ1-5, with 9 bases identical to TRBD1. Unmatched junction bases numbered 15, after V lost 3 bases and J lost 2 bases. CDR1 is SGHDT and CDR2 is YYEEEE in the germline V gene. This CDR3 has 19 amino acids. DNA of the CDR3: TGTGCCAGCAGCTCCTCTTTGACAGGGGGGGGTGTTGGCAATCAGCCCCAGCATTTT. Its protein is CASSSSLTGGGVGNQPQHF.

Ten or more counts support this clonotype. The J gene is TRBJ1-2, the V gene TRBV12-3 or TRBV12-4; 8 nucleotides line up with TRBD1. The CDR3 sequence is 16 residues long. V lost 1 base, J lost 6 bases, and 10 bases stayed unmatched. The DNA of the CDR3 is TGTGCCAGCAGTTTAGGGCCGTCGGACAGGGTCAATGGCTACACCTTC. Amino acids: CASSLGPSDRVNGYTF.

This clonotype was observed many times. The DNA of the CDR3 is TGTGCCAGCAGCCCTCTGAGGGGGCTTTACGAGCAGTACTTC. It is translated as CASSPLRGLYEQYF. This chain joins TRBV11-2 and TRBJ2-7, with 7 bases that match TRBD1. Germline V gene sequence: CDR1 SGHAT, CDR2 FQNNGV. The CDR3 spans 14 residues. V was pared by 5 bases and J by 4 bases, with 8 bases of the junction left unmatched.

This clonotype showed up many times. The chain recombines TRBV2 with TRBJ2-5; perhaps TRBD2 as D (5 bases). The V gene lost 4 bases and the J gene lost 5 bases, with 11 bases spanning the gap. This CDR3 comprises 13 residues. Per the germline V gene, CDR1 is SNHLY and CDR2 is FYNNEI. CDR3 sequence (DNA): TGTGCCAGCAGTGGGAGAGGAGGCGAGACCCAGTACTTC. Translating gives CASSGRGGETQYF. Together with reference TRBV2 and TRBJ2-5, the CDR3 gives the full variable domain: EPEVTQTPSHQVTQMGQEVILRCVPISNHLYFYWYRQILGQKVEFLVSFYNNEISEKSEIFDDQFSVERPDGSNFTLKIRSTKLEDSAMYFCASSGRGGETQYFGPGTRLLVL.

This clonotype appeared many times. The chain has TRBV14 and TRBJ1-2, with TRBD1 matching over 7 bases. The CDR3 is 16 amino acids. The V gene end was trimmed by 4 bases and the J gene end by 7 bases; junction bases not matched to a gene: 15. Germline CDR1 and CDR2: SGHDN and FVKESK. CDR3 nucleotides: TGTGCCAGCAGCCCCTGGACAGGAGCCGTTTTAATTGGCTACACCTTC. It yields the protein CASSPWTGAVLIGYTF. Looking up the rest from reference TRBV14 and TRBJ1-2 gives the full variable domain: EAGVTQFPSHSVIEKGQTVTLRCDPISGHDNLYWYRRVMGKEIKFLLHFVKESKQDESGMPNNRFLAERTGGTYSTLKVQPAELEDSGVYFCASSPWTGAVLIGYTFGSGTRLTVV.

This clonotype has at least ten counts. CDR3 DNA: TGTGCCAGCACCACCCCAGGGAGCGGCACTGAAGCTTTCTTT. Its protein is CASTTPGSGTEAFF. The chain uses TRBV25-1 and TRBJ1-1; a weak D match, TRBD1 (5 bases). V was cut by 7 bases and J by 4 bases, with 16 bases left in between. The CDR3 is made up of 14 amino acids. From germline, CDR1 is MGHDK and CDR2 SYGVNS.

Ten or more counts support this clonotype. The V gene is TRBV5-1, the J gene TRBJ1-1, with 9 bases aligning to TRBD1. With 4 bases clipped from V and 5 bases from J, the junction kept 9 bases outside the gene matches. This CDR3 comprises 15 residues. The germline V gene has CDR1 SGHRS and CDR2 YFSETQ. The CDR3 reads CASSESTGGGTEAFF. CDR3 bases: TGCGCCAGCAGCGAATCAACAGGGGGCGGAACTGAAGCTTTCTTT.

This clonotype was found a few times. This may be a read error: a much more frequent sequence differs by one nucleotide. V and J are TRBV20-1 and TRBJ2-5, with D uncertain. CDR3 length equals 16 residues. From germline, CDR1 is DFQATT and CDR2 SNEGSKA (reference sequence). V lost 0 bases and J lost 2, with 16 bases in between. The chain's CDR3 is CSARDHLQILQETQYF. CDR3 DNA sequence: TGCAGTGCTAGAGATCATCTCCAGATACTGCAAGAGACCCAGTACTTC.

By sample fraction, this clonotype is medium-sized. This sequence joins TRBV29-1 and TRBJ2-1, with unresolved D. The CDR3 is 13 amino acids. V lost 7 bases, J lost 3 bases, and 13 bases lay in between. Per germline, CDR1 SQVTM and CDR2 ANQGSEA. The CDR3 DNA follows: TGCAGCGGCCGGCAGGCCTACTACAATGAGCAGTTCTTC. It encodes CSGRQAYYNEQFF.

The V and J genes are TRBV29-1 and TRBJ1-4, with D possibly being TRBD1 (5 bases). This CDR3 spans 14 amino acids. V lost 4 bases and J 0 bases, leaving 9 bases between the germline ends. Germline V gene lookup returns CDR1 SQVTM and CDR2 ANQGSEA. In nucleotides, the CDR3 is TGCAGCGTTGGGGACGGTGCAACTAATGAAAAACTGTTTTTT. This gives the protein CSVGDGATNEKLFF.

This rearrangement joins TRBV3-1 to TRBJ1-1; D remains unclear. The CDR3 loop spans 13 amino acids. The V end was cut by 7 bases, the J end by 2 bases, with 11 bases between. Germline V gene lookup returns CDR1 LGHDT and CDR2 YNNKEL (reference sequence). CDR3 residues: CASNTRSNTEAFF. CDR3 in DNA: TGTGCCAGCAACACGAGAAGCAACACTGAAGCTTTCTTT.

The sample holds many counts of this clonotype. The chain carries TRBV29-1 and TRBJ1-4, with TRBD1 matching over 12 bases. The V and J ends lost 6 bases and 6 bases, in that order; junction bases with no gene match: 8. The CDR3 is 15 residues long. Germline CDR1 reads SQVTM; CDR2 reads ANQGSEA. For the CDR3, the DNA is TGCAGCGTCGCGGGACAGGGGGCGAATGATGAAAAACTGTTTTTT. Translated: CSVAGQGANDEKLFF.

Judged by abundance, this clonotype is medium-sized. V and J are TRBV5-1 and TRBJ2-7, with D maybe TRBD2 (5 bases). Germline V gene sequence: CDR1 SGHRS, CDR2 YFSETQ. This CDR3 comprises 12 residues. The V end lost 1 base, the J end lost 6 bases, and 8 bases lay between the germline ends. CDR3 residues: CASSLNGVEQYF. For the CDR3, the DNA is TGCGCCAGCAGCTTGAACGGGGTCGAGCAGTACTTC.

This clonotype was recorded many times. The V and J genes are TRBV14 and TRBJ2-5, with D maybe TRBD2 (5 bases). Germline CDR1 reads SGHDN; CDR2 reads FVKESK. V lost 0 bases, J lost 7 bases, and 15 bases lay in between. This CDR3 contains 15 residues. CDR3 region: CASSQDPALRGTQYF. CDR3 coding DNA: TGTGCCAGCAGCCAAGACCCGGCTCTACGGGGGACCCAGTACTTC.

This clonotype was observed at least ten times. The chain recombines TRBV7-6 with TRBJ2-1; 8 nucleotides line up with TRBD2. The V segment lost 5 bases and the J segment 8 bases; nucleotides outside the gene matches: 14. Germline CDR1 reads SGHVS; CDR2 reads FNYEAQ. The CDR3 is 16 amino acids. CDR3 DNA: TGTGCCAGCAGCCATTTGCGGGAGGTCCTCTGGGATGAGCAGTTCTTC. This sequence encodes CASSHLREVLWDEQFF.